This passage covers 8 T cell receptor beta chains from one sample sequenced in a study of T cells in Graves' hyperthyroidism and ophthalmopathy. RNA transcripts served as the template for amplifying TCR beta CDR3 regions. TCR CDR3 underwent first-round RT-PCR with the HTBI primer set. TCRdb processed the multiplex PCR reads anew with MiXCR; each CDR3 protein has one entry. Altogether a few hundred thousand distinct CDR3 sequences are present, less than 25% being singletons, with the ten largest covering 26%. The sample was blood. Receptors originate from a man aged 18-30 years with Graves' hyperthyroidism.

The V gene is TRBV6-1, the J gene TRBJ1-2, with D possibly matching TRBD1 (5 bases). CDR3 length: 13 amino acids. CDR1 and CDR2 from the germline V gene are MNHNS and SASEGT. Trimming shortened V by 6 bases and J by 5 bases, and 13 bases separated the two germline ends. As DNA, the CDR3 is TGTGCCAGCAGCCGGGACTTCGGGTATGGCTACACCTTC. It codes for CASSRDFGYGYTF.

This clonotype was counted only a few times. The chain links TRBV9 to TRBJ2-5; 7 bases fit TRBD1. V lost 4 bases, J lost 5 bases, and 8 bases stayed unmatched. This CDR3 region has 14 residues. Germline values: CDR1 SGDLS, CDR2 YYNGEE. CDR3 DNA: TGTGCCAGCAGCTCCAGACAGGGATGGGAGACCCAGTACTTC. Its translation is CASSSRQGWETQYF.

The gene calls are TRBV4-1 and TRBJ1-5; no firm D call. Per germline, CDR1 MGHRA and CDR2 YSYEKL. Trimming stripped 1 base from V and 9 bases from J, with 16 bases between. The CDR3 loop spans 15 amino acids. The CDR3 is CASSQAVSLSGPQHF. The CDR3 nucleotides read TGCGCCAGCAGCCAAGCGGTAAGCCTCTCAGGGCCCCAGCATTTT.

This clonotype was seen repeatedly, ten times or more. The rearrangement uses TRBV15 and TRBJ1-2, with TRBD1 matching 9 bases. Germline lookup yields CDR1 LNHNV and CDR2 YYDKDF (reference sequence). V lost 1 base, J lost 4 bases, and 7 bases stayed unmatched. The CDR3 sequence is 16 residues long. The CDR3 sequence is CATSRGGGQGSYGYTF. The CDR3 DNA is TGTGCCACCAGCAGAGGAGGCGGACAGGGGAGCTATGGCTACACCTTC.

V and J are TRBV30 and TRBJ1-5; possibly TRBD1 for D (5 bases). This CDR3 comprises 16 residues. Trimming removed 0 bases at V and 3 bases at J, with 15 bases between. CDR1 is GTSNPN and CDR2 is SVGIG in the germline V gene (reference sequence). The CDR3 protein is CAWSVLSQVDNQPQHF. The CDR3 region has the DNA TGTGCCTGGAGTGTACTTTCACAGGTGGACAATCAGCCCCAGCATTTT.

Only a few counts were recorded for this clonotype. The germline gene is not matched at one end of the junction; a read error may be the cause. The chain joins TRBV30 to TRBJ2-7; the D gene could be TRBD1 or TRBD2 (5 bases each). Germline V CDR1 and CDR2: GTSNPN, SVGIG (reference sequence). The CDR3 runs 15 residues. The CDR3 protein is CASPEQDDNDYKQYF. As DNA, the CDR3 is TGTGCCTCTCCTGAACAGGACGACAACGACTACAAGCAGTACTTC.

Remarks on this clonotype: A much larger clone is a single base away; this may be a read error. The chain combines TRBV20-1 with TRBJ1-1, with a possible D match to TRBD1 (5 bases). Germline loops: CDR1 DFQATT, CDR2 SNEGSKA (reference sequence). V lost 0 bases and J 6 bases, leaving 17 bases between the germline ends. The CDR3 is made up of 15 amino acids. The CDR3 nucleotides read TGCAGTGCTAGAGACAGGGTTACATGGTCCGCTGAAGCTTTCTTT. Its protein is CSARDRVTWSAEAFF.

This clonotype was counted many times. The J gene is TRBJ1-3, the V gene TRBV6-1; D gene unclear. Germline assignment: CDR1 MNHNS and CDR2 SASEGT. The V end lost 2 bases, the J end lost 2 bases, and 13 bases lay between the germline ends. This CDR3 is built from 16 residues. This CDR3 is CASSENPVPPGNTIYF. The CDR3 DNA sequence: TGTGCCAGCAGTGAAAATCCAGTCCCACCTGGAAACACCATATATTTT.